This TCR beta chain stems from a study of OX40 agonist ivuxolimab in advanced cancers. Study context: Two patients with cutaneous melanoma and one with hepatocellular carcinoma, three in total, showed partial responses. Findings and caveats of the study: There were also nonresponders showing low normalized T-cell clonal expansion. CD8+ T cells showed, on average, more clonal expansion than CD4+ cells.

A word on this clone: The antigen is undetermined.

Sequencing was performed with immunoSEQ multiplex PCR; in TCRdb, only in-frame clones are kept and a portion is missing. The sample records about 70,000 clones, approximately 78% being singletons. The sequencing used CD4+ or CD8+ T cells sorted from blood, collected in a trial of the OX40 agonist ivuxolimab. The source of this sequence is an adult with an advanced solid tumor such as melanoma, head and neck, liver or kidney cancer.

The CDR3 loop reads CAWSSRSGANVLTF. CDR3 bases: TGTGCCTGGAGTAGCCGGTCTGGGGCCAACGTCCTGACTTTC. The rearrangement uses TRBV30 and TRBJ2-6; D ambiguous. The germline V gene has CDR1 GTSNPN and CDR2 SVGIG (reference sequence). This CDR3 spans 14 amino acids. The V gene lost 2 bases and the J gene lost 1 base, with 6 bases spanning the gap.